A selection of T cell receptor beta chains follows, all from one sample in a study of blood T cell repertoires in COVID-19. Sequenced by immunoSEQ multiplex PCR; TCRdb stores in-frame clones only, minus some. The data show about 130,000 clones, about 79% seen once. Material for sequencing was PBMCs or T cells enriched from blood (not recorded which). These receptors were taken from a man between 50 and 59 years old who had recovered from COVID-19. CDR3s include the opening cysteine and the closing phenylalanine or tryptophan. A D gene is named only where the DNA matches it firmly. Size is stated for part of the rows, as once, few or many counts, or as a class when the clone is expanded.

cdr3_aa: CASSYGDRNYEQYF
cdr3_nt: TGTGCCAGCAGTTACGGGGACAGGAACTACGAGCAGTACTTC
clone_size: .
v_call: TRBV6-2/TRBV6-3
cdr3_length: 14
d_call: TRBD1
j_call: TRBJ2-7

cdr3_aa: CASSFRDSYNEQFF
cdr3_nt: TGCGCCAGCAGCTTCCGGGACAGCTACAATGAGCAGTTCTTC
clone_size: .
v_call: TRBV5-1
cdr3_length: 14
d_call: TRBD1
j_call: TRBJ2-1

cdr3_aa: CASSSPMGLSYEQYF
cdr3_nt: TGTGCCAGCAGTTCTCCGATGGGGCTCTCCTACGAGCAGTACTTC
clone_size: .
v_call: TRBV28
cdr3_length: 15
d_call: .
j_call: TRBJ2-7

cdr3_aa: CASSLAGNYGYTF
cdr3_nt: TGTGCCAGCAGCTTGGCGGGGAACTATGGCTACACCTTC
clone_size: .
v_call: TRBV5-6
cdr3_length: 13
d_call: .
j_call: TRBJ1-2

cdr3_aa: CASSPDRANIQYF
cdr3_nt: TGTGCCAGCAGCCCCGACAGGGCGAACATTCAGTACTTC
clone_size: .
v_call: TRBV11-2
cdr3_length: 13
d_call: TRBD1
j_call: TRBJ2-4

cdr3_aa: CASSPRGTSNTGELFF
cdr3_nt: TGTGCCAGCAGCCCAAGAGGGACATCGAACACCGGGGAGCTGTTTTTT
clone_size: .
v_call: TRBV7-9
cdr3_length: 16
d_call: .
j_call: TRBJ2-2

cdr3_aa: CSVRDGQETQYF
cdr3_nt: TGCAGCGTTCGCGACGGGCAAGAGACCCAGTACTTC
clone_size: .
v_call: TRBV29-1
cdr3_length: 12
d_call: .
j_call: TRBJ2-5

cdr3_aa: CASSLETGTFSYEQYF
cdr3_nt: TGTGCCAGCAGCTTGGAGACAGGGACGTTTTCCTACGAGCAGTACTTC
clone_size: .
v_call: TRBV7-2
cdr3_length: 16
d_call: TRBD1
j_call: TRBJ2-7

cdr3_aa: CASSPTSGGAVETQYF
cdr3_nt: TGTGCCAGCAGCCCAACTAGCGGGGGGGCCGTGGAGACCCAGTACTTC
clone_size: .
v_call: TRBV11-1
cdr3_length: 16
d_call: TRBD2
j_call: TRBJ2-5

cdr3_aa: CASSRRENTEAFF
cdr3_nt: TGTGCCAGCAGCCGCAGGGAGAACACTGAAGCTTTCTTT
clone_size: .
v_call: TRBV3-1/TRBV3-2
cdr3_length: 13
d_call: .
j_call: TRBJ1-1

cdr3_aa: CASSLMASGGLFTDTQYF
cdr3_nt: TGTGCCAGCAGCTTAATGGCTAGCGGGGGGTTATTCACAGATACGCAGTATTTT
clone_size: .
v_call: TRBV7-3
cdr3_length: 18
d_call: TRBD2
j_call: TRBJ2-3

cdr3_aa: CASSLGASGGYGELFF
cdr3_nt: TGTGCTAGCAGCTTAGGAGCTAGCGGGGGATATGGGGAGCTGTTTTTT
clone_size: few
v_call: TRBV7-7
cdr3_length: 16
d_call: TRBD2
j_call: TRBJ2-2

cdr3_aa: CASSVAGGGRSYNEQFF
cdr3_nt: TGTGCCAGCAGCGTAGCGGGGGGGGGCCGTTCCTACAATGAGCAGTTCTTC
clone_size: .
v_call: TRBV9
cdr3_length: 17
d_call: TRBD2
j_call: TRBJ2-1

cdr3_aa: CASSQGTGAYGYTF
cdr3_nt: TGTGCCAGCAGCCAGGGGACAGGGGCATATGGCTACACCTTC
clone_size: .
v_call: TRBV7-8
cdr3_length: 14
d_call: TRBD1
j_call: TRBJ1-2

cdr3_aa: CASSLPPGYNTEAFF
cdr3_nt: TGTGCCAGCAGCTTACCCCCAGGATATAACACTGAAGCTTTCTTT
clone_size: .
v_call: TRBV11-1
cdr3_length: 15
d_call: .
j_call: TRBJ1-1

cdr3_aa: CASSPQGRTLLYGYTF
cdr3_nt: TGTGCCAGCAGCCCTCAAGGGCGGACACTCCTCTATGGCTACACCTTC
clone_size: .
v_call: TRBV3-1/TRBV3-2
cdr3_length: 16
d_call: .
j_call: TRBJ1-2

cdr3_aa: CASSPLPQSTDTQYF
cdr3_nt: TGTGCCAGCTCACCACTTCCCCAAAGCACAGATACGCAGTATTTT
clone_size: .
v_call: TRBV18
cdr3_length: 15
d_call: .
j_call: TRBJ2-3

cdr3_aa: CSVESGVSYNEQFF
cdr3_nt: TGCAGCGTTGAGAGCGGGGTATCCTACAATGAGCAGTTCTTC
clone_size: .
v_call: TRBV29-1
cdr3_length: 14
d_call: TRBD2
j_call: TRBJ2-1

cdr3_aa: CASRGTGGREQYF
cdr3_nt: TGTGCCAGCAGGGGGACAGGGGGTCGGGAGCAGTACTTC
clone_size: .
v_call: TRBV19
cdr3_length: 13
d_call: TRBD1
j_call: TRBJ2-7

cdr3_aa: CASSSNVGSSYEQYF
cdr3_nt: TGTGCCAGCTCAAGTAATGTCGGGAGCTCCTACGAGCAGTACTTC
clone_size: .
v_call: TRBV7-9
cdr3_length: 15
d_call: .
j_call: TRBJ2-7

cdr3_aa: CASSWPEGPGSRETQYF
cdr3_nt: TGTGCCAGCAGCTGGCCGGAGGGACCCGGCTCTCGGGAGACCCAGTACTTC
clone_size: .
v_call: TRBV7-9
cdr3_length: 17
d_call: .
j_call: TRBJ2-5

cdr3_aa: CASGQGGGYEQYF
cdr3_nt: TGCGCTTCCGGCCAGGGAGGTGGCTACGAGCAGTACTTC
clone_size: .
v_call: TRBV5-1
cdr3_length: 13
d_call: .
j_call: TRBJ2-7

cdr3_aa: CASSYRDTEEKLFF
cdr3_nt: TGTGCCAGCAGCTACCGGGACACCGAAGAAAAACTGTTTTTT
clone_size: .
v_call: TRBV5-6
cdr3_length: 14
d_call: .
j_call: TRBJ1-4

cdr3_aa: CASSQRQGSGNEQFF
cdr3_nt: TGTGCCAGCAGCCAAAGACAGGGGTCGGGCAATGAGCAGTTCTTC
clone_size: .
v_call: TRBV16
cdr3_length: 15
d_call: TRBD1
j_call: TRBJ2-1

cdr3_aa: CASSLAVFGRSNYGYTF
cdr3_nt: TGCGCCAGCAGCTTGGCCGTCTTTGGCAGATCTAACTATGGCTACACCTTC
clone_size: .
v_call: TRBV5-1
cdr3_length: 17
d_call: .
j_call: TRBJ1-2

cdr3_aa: CASSFEDYEQYF
cdr3_nt: TGTGCCAGCAGTTTTGAGGACTACGAGCAGTACTTC
clone_size: .
v_call: TRBV28
cdr3_length: 12
d_call: .
j_call: TRBJ2-7

cdr3_aa: CASSQDRGGSDTQYF
cdr3_nt: TGTGCCAGCAGCCAAGACAGGGGTGGTTCAGATACGCAGTATTTT
clone_size: .
v_call: TRBV9
cdr3_length: 15
d_call: TRBD1
j_call: TRBJ2-3

cdr3_aa: CASSSPTGNQPQHF
cdr3_nt: TGTGCCAGCAGCTCTCCGACAGGGAATCAGCCCCAGCATTTT
clone_size: .
v_call: TRBV7-2
cdr3_length: 14
d_call: TRBD1
j_call: TRBJ1-5

cdr3_aa: CASSPESHYGYTF
cdr3_nt: TGTGCCAGCTCACCAGAGTCCCACTATGGCTACACCTTC
clone_size: few
v_call: TRBV18
cdr3_length: 13
d_call: .
j_call: TRBJ1-2

cdr3_aa: CASRDTGSPYEQYF
cdr3_nt: TGTGCCAGCAGGGACACAGGGAGCCCCTACGAGCAGTACTTC
clone_size: .
v_call: TRBV6-4
cdr3_length: 14
d_call: .
j_call: TRBJ2-7

cdr3_aa: CASGLVGANYGYTF
cdr3_nt: TGTGCTAGTGGTTTGGTCGGAGCTAACTATGGCTACACCTTC
clone_size: once
v_call: TRBV12-5
cdr3_length: 14
d_call: .
j_call: TRBJ1-2

cdr3_aa: CASSSGVSPLHF
cdr3_nt: TGTGCCAGCAGTTCAGGGGTTTCACCCCTCCACTTT
clone_size: .
v_call: TRBV28
cdr3_length: 12
d_call: .
j_call: TRBJ1-6

cdr3_aa: CASSMGGPGETQYF
cdr3_nt: TGTGCCAGTAGTATGGGGGGGCCCGGGGAGACCCAGTACTTC
clone_size: .
v_call: TRBV19
cdr3_length: 14
d_call: .
j_call: TRBJ2-5

cdr3_aa: CASSPRQGGTEAFF
cdr3_nt: TGTGCCAGCAGCCCCCGACAGGGAGGCACTGAAGCTTTCTTT
clone_size: once
v_call: TRBV9
cdr3_length: 14
d_call: TRBD1
j_call: TRBJ1-1

cdr3_aa: CASSFYQGSETQYF
cdr3_nt: TGTGCCAGCAGTTTCTACCAGGGGTCGGAGACCCAGTACTTC
clone_size: .
v_call: TRBV27
cdr3_length: 14
d_call: .
j_call: TRBJ2-5

cdr3_aa: CAISEVGAYGYTF
cdr3_nt: TGTGCCATCAGTGAGGTTGGAGCCTATGGCTACACCTTC
clone_size: .
v_call: TRBV10-3
cdr3_length: 13
d_call: .
j_call: TRBJ1-2

cdr3_aa: CASSHLWGGESEKLFF
cdr3_nt: TGTGCCAGCAGTCACCTATGGGGAGGTGAAAGTGAAAAACTGTTTTTT
clone_size: .
v_call: TRBV6-2/TRBV6-3
cdr3_length: 16
d_call: .
j_call: TRBJ1-4

cdr3_aa: CATSVSSGNNEQFF
cdr3_nt: TGTGCCACCAGCGTGTCTAGCGGGAATAATGAGCAGTTCTTC
clone_size: once
v_call: TRBV24-1
cdr3_length: 14
d_call: TRBD2
j_call: TRBJ2-1

cdr3_aa: CASSTAGSPTSEQYF
cdr3_nt: TGTGCCAGCAGTACCGCCGGGAGTCCAACTAGCGAGCAGTACTTC
clone_size: .
v_call: TRBV6-5
cdr3_length: 15
d_call: .
j_call: TRBJ2-7

cdr3_aa: CASSPQGMVTEAFF
cdr3_nt: TGTGCCAGCAGCCCCCAGGGTATGGTCACTGAAGCTTTCTTT
clone_size: .
v_call: TRBV6-5
cdr3_length: 14
d_call: .
j_call: TRBJ1-1

cdr3_aa: CATSDFRGSYGYTF
cdr3_nt: TGTGCCACCAGTGATTTCCGCGGGTCCTATGGCTACACCTTC
clone_size: .
v_call: TRBV24-1
cdr3_length: 14
d_call: .
j_call: TRBJ1-2

cdr3_aa: CASSLFSGLTNYGYTF
cdr3_nt: TGTGCCAGCAGTTTATTTTCAGGGTTGACTAACTATGGCTACACCTTC
clone_size: .
v_call: TRBV27
cdr3_length: 16
d_call: .
j_call: TRBJ1-2